The TCR beta chain described here comes from a study of T cells in Graves' hyperthyroidism and ophthalmopathy. Duration under 3 months, a NOSPECS grade of at least 4, and a Clinical Activity Score of at least 3 characterized the ophthalmopathy patients. On the basis of clinical symptoms, serum thyroxine and TRAb, thyroid ultrasound and orbital computed tomography, diagnoses were made. Each 10 ml fresh peripheral blood draw supplied the PBMCs. The CDR3 regions of TCR beta were amplified from RNA transcripts. HTBI primers drove first-round RT-PCR of the TCR CDR3. Each CDR3 protein gets one entry after TCRdb re-called the multiplex PCR reads with MiXCR. The data contain about 500,000 distinct CDR3 sequences, approximately 17% of them singletons. This clonotype was seen many times. This sequence was found in a young woman with Graves' ophthalmopathy. Input material: blood.

The CDR3 protein is CASSPGLADQETQYF. The CDR3 nucleotides read TGTGCCAGCAGCCCGGGACTAGCGGACCAAGAGACCCAGTACTTC. V gene TRBV3-1 combines with J gene TRBJ2-5, with 11 positions matching TRBD2. Trimming at V came to 4 bases and at J to 0 bases, leaving 1 base not matched to a gene. The CDR3 spans 15 residues. CDR1 is LGHDT, CDR2 YNNKEL, per germline (reference sequence).